This T cell receptor beta chain was sequenced in a study of cytomegalovirus exposure and HLA in healthy donors. Study background: Among over 350 genotyped donors, around 81% fell in the Caucasian-associated ancestry cluster. Study outcomes and limitations: TCR beta V segments were, for the most part, productive about 87% or about 30% of the time in an earlier analysis. Among TCR beta chains of equal frequency, HLA-associated ones were more clonally expanded in a later analysis.

The CDR3 length is 12 residues. The germline V and J ends were trimmed by 7 bases and 4 bases, with 10 bases remaining between them. CDR1 and CDR2 (germline): ENHRY, SYGVKD. Concerning this clone: The antigen is undetermined.

The PCR was carried out with 60 Vbeta primers and 13 Jbeta primers. Measured with immunoSEQ multiplex PCR; TCRdb has only the in-frame clones, and not every one. The table records 100,000 to 150,000 clones, roughly 74% of them present only once. The specimen was PBMCs. The sequence was obtained from a male donor in good health and CMV-seronegative. V usage is TRBV10-3 and J usage is TRBJ1-2, with a tentative D call TRBD1 (6 bases). CDR3 in DNA: TGTGCCATCAAAACAGGGAGCTATGGCTACACCTTC. Translated, it gives CAIKTGSYGYTF.